A single sample gave rise to the 17 T cell receptor beta chains below, sequenced in a study of monozygotic twins with inflammatory bowel disease. Each CDR3 protein gets one entry in TCRdb, which reprocessed the 5' RACE reads and gives no DNA. Reported are over 130,000 distinct CDR3 sequences; the ten largest clones contain under 2.5%. The sequencing input was blood. These receptors came from a human donor with ulcerative colitis or Crohn's disease, or a healthy co-twin of an affected twin (not recorded which).

The rearrangement joins TRBV14 to TRBJ1-2. CDR3 length: 13 residues. Per the germline V gene, CDR1 is SGHDN and CDR2 is FVKESK. The CDR3 loop is CASSHGADYGYTF.

CDR3 region: CASSSSPRAQETQYF. This sequence joins TRBV5-1 and TRBJ2-5; TCRdb selects TRBD1, and the lack of DNA leaves this call unchecked. The CDR3 is made up of 15 amino acids. Per germline, CDR1 SGHRS and CDR2 YFSETQ.

The chain employs TRBV9 and TRBJ1-6; the TRBD1 assignment by TCRdb is unverifiable without DNA. Germline V CDR1 and CDR2: SGDLS, YYNGEE. The CDR3 is 16 amino acids. CDR3 region: CASSATASSYNSPLHF.

The gene calls are TRBV4-3 and TRBJ2-1. The CDR3 loop spans 13 amino acids. CDR1 is LGHNA and CDR2 is YSLEER in the germline V gene. CDR3 protein: CASSQVVLGKQFF.

The chain couples TRBV5-4 to TRBJ2-1; the D gene TCRdb calls, TRBD2, cannot be checked with no DNA. The CDR3 loop spans 14 amino acids. Germline lookup yields CDR1 SGHNT and CDR2 YYREEE (reference sequence). The CDR3: CASSERGARRKQFF.

This rearrangement joins TRBV6-5 to TRBJ2-6; there is no DNA to check the TCRdb D call of TRBD2. The CDR3 spans 17 residues. CDR1 is MNHEY, CDR2 SVGAGI, per germline. The CDR3: CASSYSGWASGANVLTF.

This rearrangement joins TRBV7-3 to TRBJ2-7. This CDR3 is built from 15 residues. The germline V gene encodes CDR1 SGHTA and CDR2 FQGTGA. CDR3: CASSPDGDSSYEQYF.

The rearrangement links TRBV4-3 to TRBJ2-6; TCRdb's D call of TRBD2 is untestable without DNA. CDR3 size: 17 residues. Germline V gene data show CDR1 as LGHNA and CDR2 as YSLEER. The CDR3 spells CASSQDPLGTGANVLTF.

J is TRBJ2-5 and V is TRBV7-9; as DNA is missing, the TRBD1 call by TCRdb cannot be tested. The CDR3 totals 16 residues. Germline-derived CDR1 and CDR2 are SEHNR and FQNEAQ (reference sequence). The CDR3 here is CASSHPSWLPVETQYF.

The genes are TRBV18 and TRBJ1-6. CDR3 size: 14 residues. Per germline, CDR1 KGHSH and CDR2 LQKENI. CDR3 in amino acids: CASSPRPVNSPLHF.

The J gene is TRBJ1-5, the V gene TRBV7-2; TCRdb names TRBD1, which stays unverified in the absence of DNA. The CDR3 has 14 amino acids. Germline V CDR1 and CDR2: SGHTA, FQGNSA. This CDR3 is CASSFGRLGGPQHF.

The V gene is TRBV5-4, the J gene TRBJ2-5. Germline V gives CDR1 SGHNT, CDR2 YYREEE (reference sequence). CDR3 length: 15 amino acids. This CDR3 reads CASSLEFFPQETQYF.

V gene TRBV7-2 combines with J gene TRBJ1-2; without DNA, the TCRdb call of TRBD1 cannot be checked. CDR1 is SGHTA and CDR2 is FQGNSA in the germline V gene. The CDR3 is 14 residues long. The chain's CDR3 is CASSLQQGNYGYTF.

The V call is TRBV5-6, the J call TRBJ1-1; TCRdb's assignment of TRBD1 cannot be checked, as there is no DNA. CDR3 length equals 14 residues. Germline V gives CDR1 SGHDT, CDR2 YYEEEE. This CDR3 reads CASSLPGQGLYAFF.

The V call is TRBV20-1, the J call TRBJ1-6; there is no DNA to check the TCRdb D call of TRBD1. CDR3 size: 13 residues. Per the germline V gene, CDR1 is DFQATT and CDR2 is SNEGSKA (reference sequence). CDR3 region: CSASDRVESPLHF.

V gene TRBV7-6 combines with J gene TRBJ2-5; TCRdb selects TRBD2, and the lack of DNA leaves this call unchecked. Germline CDR1 SGHVS, CDR2 FNYEAQ. This CDR3 contains 17 residues. The CDR3 loop reads CASSLASGGGALETQYF.

This chain joins TRBV5-1 and TRBJ2-1; the TCRdb call, TRBD1, lacks DNA for checking. CDR1 is SGHRS and CDR2 is YFSETQ in the germline V gene. The CDR3 runs to 13 residues. CDR3: CASRQGGYNEQFF.